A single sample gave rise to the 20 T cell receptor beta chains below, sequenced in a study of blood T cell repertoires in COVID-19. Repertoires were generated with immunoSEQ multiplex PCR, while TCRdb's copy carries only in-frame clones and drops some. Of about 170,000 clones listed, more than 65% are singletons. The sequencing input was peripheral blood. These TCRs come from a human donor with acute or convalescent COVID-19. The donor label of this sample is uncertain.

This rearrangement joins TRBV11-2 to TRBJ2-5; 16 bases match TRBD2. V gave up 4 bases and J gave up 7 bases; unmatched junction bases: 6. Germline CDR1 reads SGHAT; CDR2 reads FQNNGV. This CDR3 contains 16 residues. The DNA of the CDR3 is TGTGCCAGCAGCTCCGGGACTAGCGGGGGGGCCGGGACCCAGTACTTC. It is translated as CASSSGTSGGAGTQYF. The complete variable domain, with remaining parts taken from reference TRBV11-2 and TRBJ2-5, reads EAGVAQSPRYKIIEKRQSVAFWCNPISGHATLYWYQQILGQGPKLLIQFQNNGVVDDSQLPKDRFSAERLKGVDSTLKIQPAKLEDSAVYLCASSSGTSGGAGTQYFGPGTRLLVL.

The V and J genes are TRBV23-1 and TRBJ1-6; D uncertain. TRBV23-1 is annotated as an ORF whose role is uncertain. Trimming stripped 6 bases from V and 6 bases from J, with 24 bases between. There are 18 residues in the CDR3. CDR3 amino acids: CASSPLRLNAGGNSPLHF. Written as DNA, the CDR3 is TGCGCCAGCAGCCCCTTACGACTGAACGCGGGTGGTAATTCACCCCTCCACTTT.

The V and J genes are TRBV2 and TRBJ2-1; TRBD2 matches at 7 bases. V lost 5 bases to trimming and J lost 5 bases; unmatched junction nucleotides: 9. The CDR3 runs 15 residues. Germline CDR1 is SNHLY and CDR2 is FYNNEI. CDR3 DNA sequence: TGTGCCAGCAGTCTACCGGGGGGAGCCGACAATGAGCAGTTCTTC. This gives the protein CASSLPGGADNEQFF.

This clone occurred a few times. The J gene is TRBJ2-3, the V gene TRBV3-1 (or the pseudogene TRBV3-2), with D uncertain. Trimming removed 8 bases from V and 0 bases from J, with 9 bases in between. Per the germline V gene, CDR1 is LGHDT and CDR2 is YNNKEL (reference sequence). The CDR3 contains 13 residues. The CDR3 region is CASGAHSTDTQYF. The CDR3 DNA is TGTGCCAGCGGAGCGCATAGCACAGATACGCAGTATTTT.

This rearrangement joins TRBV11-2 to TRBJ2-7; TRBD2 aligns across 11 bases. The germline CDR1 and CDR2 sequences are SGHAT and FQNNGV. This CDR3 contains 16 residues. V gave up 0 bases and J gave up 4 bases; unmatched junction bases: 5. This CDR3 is CASSLDPGTSGYEQYF. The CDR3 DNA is TGTGCCAGCAGCTTAGATCCCGGGACTAGCGGATACGAGCAGTACTTC.

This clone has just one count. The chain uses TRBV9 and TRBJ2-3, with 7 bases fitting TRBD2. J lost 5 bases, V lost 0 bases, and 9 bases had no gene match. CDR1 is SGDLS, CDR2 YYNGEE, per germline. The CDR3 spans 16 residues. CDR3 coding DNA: TGTGCCAGCAGCGTAGCCATGTCCCGGGGGGAAGATACGCAGTATTTT. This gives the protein CASSVAMSRGEDTQYF. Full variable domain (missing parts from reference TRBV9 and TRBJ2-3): DSGVTQTPKHLITATGQRVTLRCSPRSGDLSVYWYQQSLDQGLQFLIQYYNGEERAKGNILERFSAQQFPDLHSELNLSSLELGDSALYFCASSVAMSRGEDTQYFGPGTRLTVL.

The CDR3 sequence is CASSLNRQGAVGELFF. CDR3 in DNA: TGTGCCAGCAGTCTAAATCGACAGGGGGCAGTCGGGGAGCTGTTTTTT. This chain connects TRBV11-2 to TRBJ2-2; 10 nucleotides agree with TRBD1. The CDR3 covers 16 residues. Germline CDR1 reads SGHAT; CDR2 reads FQNNGV. The V and J ends lost 6 bases and 7 bases, in that order; junction bases with no gene match: 11.

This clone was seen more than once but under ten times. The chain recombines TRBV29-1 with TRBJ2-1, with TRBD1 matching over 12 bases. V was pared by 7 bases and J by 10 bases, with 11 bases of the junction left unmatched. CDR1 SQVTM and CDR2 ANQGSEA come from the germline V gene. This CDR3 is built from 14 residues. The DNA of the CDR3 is TGCAGCGCTACCCCGGGACAGGGGGCGAGGGAGCAGTTCTTC. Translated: CSATPGQGAREQFF.

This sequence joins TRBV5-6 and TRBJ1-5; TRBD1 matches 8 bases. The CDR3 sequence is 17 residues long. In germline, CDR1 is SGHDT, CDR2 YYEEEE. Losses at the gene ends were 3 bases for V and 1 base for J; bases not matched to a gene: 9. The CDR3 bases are TGTGCCAGCAGCTCACGGACAGGGCGGGGGAGCAATCAGCCCCAGCATTTT. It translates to CASSSRTGRGSNQPQHF. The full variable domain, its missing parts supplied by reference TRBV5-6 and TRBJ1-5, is DAGVTQSPTHLIKTRGQQVTLRCSPKSGHDTVSWYQQALGQGPQFIFQYYEEEERQRGNFPDRFSGHQFPNYSSELNVNALLLGDSALYLCASSSRTGRGSNQPQHFGDGTRLSIL.

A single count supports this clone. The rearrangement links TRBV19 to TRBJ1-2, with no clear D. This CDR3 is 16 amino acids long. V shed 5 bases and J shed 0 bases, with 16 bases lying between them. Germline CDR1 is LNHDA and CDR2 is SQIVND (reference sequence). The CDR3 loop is CASSPREHRTNYGYTF. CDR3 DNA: TGTGCCAGTAGTCCCCGCGAACACAGAACTAACTATGGCTACACCTTC.

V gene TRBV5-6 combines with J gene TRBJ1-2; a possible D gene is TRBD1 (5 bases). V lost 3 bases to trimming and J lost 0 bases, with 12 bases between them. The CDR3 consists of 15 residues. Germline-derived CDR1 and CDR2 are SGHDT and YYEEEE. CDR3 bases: TGTGCCAGCAGCTCGACAGAGTTAGCTAACTATGGCTACACCTTC. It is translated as CASSSTELANYGYTF.

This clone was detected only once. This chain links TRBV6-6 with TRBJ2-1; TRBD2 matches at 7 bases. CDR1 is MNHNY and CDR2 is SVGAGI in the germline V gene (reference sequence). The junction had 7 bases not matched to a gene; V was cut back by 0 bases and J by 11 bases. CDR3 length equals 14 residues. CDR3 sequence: CASSYSGLSGQQFF. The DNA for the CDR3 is TGTGCCAGCAGTTACTCGGGACTATCGGGGCAGCAGTTCTTC.

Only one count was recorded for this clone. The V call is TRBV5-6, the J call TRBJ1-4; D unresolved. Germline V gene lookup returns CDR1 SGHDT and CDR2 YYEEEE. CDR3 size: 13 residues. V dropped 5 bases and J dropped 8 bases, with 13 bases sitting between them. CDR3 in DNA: TGTGCCAGCAGTCTAACATGGGAGGAAAAACTGTTTTTT. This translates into CASSLTWEEKLFF.

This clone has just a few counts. The CDR3 nucleotides read TGCGCCAGCAGCCCCCTGCGACAGCCTAATGAAAAACTGTTTTTT. Protein sequence: CASSPLRQPNEKLFF. The genes are TRBV5-1 and TRBJ1-4; D may be TRBD1 (5 bases). The CDR3 loop spans 15 amino acids. Germline CDR1 SGHRS, CDR2 YFSETQ. V dropped 4 bases and J dropped 3 bases, with 13 bases sitting between them.

The CDR3 spells CSVPLLGQGYEQYF. The DNA of the CDR3 is TGCAGCGTTCCTCTATTGGGACAGGGTTACGAGCAGTACTTC. The V gene is TRBV29-1, the J gene TRBJ2-7; 9 bases are shared with TRBD1. CDR1 and CDR2 (germline): SQVTM, ANQGSEA. V was pared by 5 bases and J by 4 bases, with 9 bases of the junction left unmatched. The CDR3 is 14 amino acids.

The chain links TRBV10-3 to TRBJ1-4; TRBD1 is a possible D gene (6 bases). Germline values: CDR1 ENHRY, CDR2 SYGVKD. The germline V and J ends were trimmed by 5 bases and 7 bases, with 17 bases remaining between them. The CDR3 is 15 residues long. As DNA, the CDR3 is TGTGCCATCAGTCCTTCGAGGGGGGGAGGTGAAAAACTGTTTTTT. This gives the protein CAISPSRGGGEKLFF.

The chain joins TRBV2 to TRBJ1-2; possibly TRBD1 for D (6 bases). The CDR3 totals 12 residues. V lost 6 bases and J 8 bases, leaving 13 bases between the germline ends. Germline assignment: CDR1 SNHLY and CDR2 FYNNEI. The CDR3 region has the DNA TGTGCCAGCAGGGGGACATTTGAGGGCTACACCTTC. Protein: CASRGTFEGYTF.

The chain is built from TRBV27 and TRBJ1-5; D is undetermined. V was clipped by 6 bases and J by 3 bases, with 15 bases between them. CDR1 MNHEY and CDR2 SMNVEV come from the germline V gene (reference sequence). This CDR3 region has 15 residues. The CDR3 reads CASSREGNNNQPQHF. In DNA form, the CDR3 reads TGTGCCAGCAGCCGGGAAGGAAATAACAATCAGCCCCAGCATTTT.

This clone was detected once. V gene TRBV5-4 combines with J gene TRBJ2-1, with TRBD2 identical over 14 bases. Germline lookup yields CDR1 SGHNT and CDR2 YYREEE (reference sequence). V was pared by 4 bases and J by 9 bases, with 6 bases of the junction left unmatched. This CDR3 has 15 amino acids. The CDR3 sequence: CASSAGLAGVSEQFF. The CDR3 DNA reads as TGTGCCAGCAGCGCGGGACTAGCGGGAGTGAGTGAGCAGTTCTTC.

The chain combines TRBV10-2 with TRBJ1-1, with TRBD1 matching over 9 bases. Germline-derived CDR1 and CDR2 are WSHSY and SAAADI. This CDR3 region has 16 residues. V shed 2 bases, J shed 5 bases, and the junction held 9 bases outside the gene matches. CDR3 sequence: CASSEIPGQGRTEAFF. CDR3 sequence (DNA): TGCGCCAGCAGTGAGATACCGGGACAGGGTAGGACTGAAGCTTTCTTT.